The rows below give T cell receptor beta chains drawn from one sample of a study of blood T cell repertoires in COVID-19. Sequencing was performed with immunoSEQ multiplex PCR; in TCRdb, only in-frame clones are kept and a portion is missing. The sample has some 140,000 clones, about three quarters seen once; the top ten hold 13%. Sequencing was carried out using peripheral blood. The receptors come from a man older than 75 with acute or convalescent COVID-19. Both conserved end residues are part of each CDR3. Fields, in order: V gene, clone size, D gene, J gene, CDR3 DNA, CDR3 protein. The D gene is left open where the match is weak. Clone size appears in some rows only: once, few, many, or a class for an expanded clone.

v_call: TRBV12-3/TRBV12-4
clone_size: -
d_call: -
j_call: TRBJ2-5
cdr3_nt: TGTGCCAGCAGTTTAGGGGAGCACAAGTACTTC
cdr3_aa: CASSLGEHKYF

v_call: TRBV7-6
clone_size: -
d_call: -
j_call: TRBJ1-1
cdr3_nt: TGTGCCAGCAGCTTAGAACGCGGGGTGAACACTGAAGCTTTCTTT
cdr3_aa: CASSLERGVNTEAFF

v_call: TRBV7-6
clone_size: -
d_call: -
j_call: TRBJ1-2
cdr3_nt: TGTGCCAGCAGCTTAGGGGGGGGACCTGGGAGTGGCTACACCTTC
cdr3_aa: CASSLGGGPGSGYTF

v_call: TRBV2
clone_size: -
d_call: TRBD1
j_call: TRBJ1-1
cdr3_nt: TGTGCCAGCAGTGAATTGGGACAGGCGGGGAACACTGAAGCTTTCTTT
cdr3_aa: CASSELGQAGNTEAFF

v_call: TRBV10-3
clone_size: -
d_call: TRBD1
j_call: TRBJ2-5
cdr3_nt: TGTGCCATCAGTCGACCGGGACAGGGCCTCGGGGAGACCCAGTACTTC
cdr3_aa: CAISRPGQGLGETQYF

v_call: TRBV7-9
clone_size: -
d_call: -
j_call: TRBJ2-7
cdr3_nt: TGTGCCAGCAGCTTAGTAGGTCCTGGGGCCGAGCAGTACTTC
cdr3_aa: CASSLVGPGAEQYF

v_call: TRBV5-1
clone_size: -
d_call: -
j_call: TRBJ1-3
cdr3_nt: TGCGCCAGCAGCTTGATCCCACAAAACAGCATCTCTGGAAACACCATATATTTT
cdr3_aa: CASSLIPQNSISGNTIYF

v_call: TRBV11-2
clone_size: -
d_call: -
j_call: TRBJ1-4
cdr3_nt: TGTGCCAGCAGCACAGGCACAGGGACAACTAATGAAAAACTGTTTTTT
cdr3_aa: CASSTGTGTTNEKLFF

v_call: TRBV6-6
clone_size: -
d_call: TRBD1
j_call: TRBJ2-3
cdr3_nt: TGTGCCAGCAGTCAAAATCCGACGACAGGGGGATACACAGATACGCAGTATTTT
cdr3_aa: CASSQNPTTGGYTDTQYF

v_call: TRBV6-5
clone_size: many
d_call: -
j_call: TRBJ2-7
cdr3_nt: TGTGCCAGCATTTATCAGGGTAGCCCCTACGAGCAGTACTTC
cdr3_aa: CASIYQGSPYEQYF

v_call: TRBV5-1
clone_size: -
d_call: -
j_call: TRBJ1-2
cdr3_nt: TGCGCCAGCAGCTCCACAGGACCCAACTATGGCTACACCTTC
cdr3_aa: CASSSTGPNYGYTF

v_call: TRBV6-5
clone_size: -
d_call: TRBD1
j_call: TRBJ1-5
cdr3_nt: TGTGCCAGCAGTTACACAAGACAGGGGGATCAGCCCCAGCATTTT
cdr3_aa: CASSYTRQGDQPQHF

v_call: TRBV7-6
clone_size: -
d_call: -
j_call: TRBJ1-4
cdr3_nt: TGTGCCAGCAGCCTTTGGACGGGGGAAAAACTGTTTTTT
cdr3_aa: CASSLWTGEKLFF

v_call: TRBV2
clone_size: -
d_call: TRBD2
j_call: TRBJ2-1
cdr3_nt: TGTGCCAGCGGTGGGACTAGGGGCGACAATGAGCAGTTCTTC
cdr3_aa: CASGGTRGDNEQFF

v_call: TRBV4-2
clone_size: few
d_call: -
j_call: TRBJ2-1
cdr3_nt: TGTGCCAGCAGCCAACGGCTAGCGAACTCCTACAATGAGCAGTTCTTC
cdr3_aa: CASSQRLANSYNEQFF

v_call: TRBV11-2
clone_size: -
d_call: -
j_call: TRBJ2-5
cdr3_nt: TGTGCCAGCAAGCGGCAAAACCAAGAGACCCAGTACTTC
cdr3_aa: CASKRQNQETQYF

v_call: TRBV7-2
clone_size: -
d_call: TRBD2
j_call: TRBJ2-7
cdr3_nt: TGTGCCAGCAGCCCGGGACTAGCGGGGTACGAGCAGTACTTC
cdr3_aa: CASSPGLAGYEQYF

v_call: TRBV2
clone_size: once
d_call: -
j_call: TRBJ2-1
cdr3_nt: TGTGCCAGCAGTGATCGACAGAACTCCTACAATGAGCAGTTCTTC
cdr3_aa: CASSDRQNSYNEQFF

v_call: TRBV6-5
clone_size: -
d_call: -
j_call: TRBJ1-2
cdr3_nt: TGTGCCAGCAAGAAACCGGGGGTCAATGCGGTCTACACCTTC
cdr3_aa: CASKKPGVNAVYTF

v_call: TRBV6-4
clone_size: few
d_call: TRBD1
j_call: TRBJ2-7
cdr3_nt: TGTGCCAGCAGGGAACAGGGGTGGGGCGAGCAGTACTTC
cdr3_aa: CASREQGWGEQYF